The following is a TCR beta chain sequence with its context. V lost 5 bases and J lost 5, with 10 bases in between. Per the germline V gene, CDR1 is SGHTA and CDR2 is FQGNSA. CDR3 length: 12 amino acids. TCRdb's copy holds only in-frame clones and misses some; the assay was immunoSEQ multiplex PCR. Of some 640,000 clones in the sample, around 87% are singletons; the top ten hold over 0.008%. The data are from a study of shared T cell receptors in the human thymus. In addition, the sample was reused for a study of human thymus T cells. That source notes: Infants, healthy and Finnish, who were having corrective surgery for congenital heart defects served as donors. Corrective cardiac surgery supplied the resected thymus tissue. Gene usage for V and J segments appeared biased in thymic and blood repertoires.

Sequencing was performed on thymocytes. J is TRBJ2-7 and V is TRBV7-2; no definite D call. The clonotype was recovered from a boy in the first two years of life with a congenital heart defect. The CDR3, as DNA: TGTGCCAGCAGCACCTTAGGAGACGAGCAGTACTTC. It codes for CASSTLGDEQYF.